Included here is one T cell receptor (beta chain) sequence, with context. CDR1 is MDHEN and CDR2 is SYDVKM in the germline V gene. CDR3 size: 13 residues. Trimming took 5 bases from V and 3 from J, leaving 11 bases between them. TCRdb reprocessed the 5' RACE reads with MiXCR, giving one entry per CDR3 protein. The sample lists tens of thousands of distinct CDR3 sequences, 10% to 15% occurring once. These data are taken from a study of early T cells in non-severe SARS-CoV-2 infection. The chain couples TRBV28 to TRBJ2-7; D is unresolved. The TCR comes from an adult who was a healthcare worker with PCR-confirmed SARS-CoV-2 infection or an uninfected control (not recorded which). The source material was whole blood. The CDR3 here is CASSHSPGYEQYF. CDR3 sequence (DNA): TGTGCCAGCAGTCACTCACCAGGCTACGAGCAGTACTTC.